The table lists the clone carrying this T cell receptor (beta chain) with a count of one. V was pared by 7 bases and J by 0 bases, with 13 bases between. The CDR3 has 15 residues. Germline V CDR1 and CDR2: LNHDA, SQIVND (reference sequence). This record comes from a study of blood T cell repertoires in COVID-19. TCRdb's copy holds only in-frame clones and misses some; the assay was immunoSEQ multiplex PCR. The sample records 73,000 or so clones, 65% to 85% being singletons. What was sequenced was peripheral blood. The chain carries TRBV19 and TRBJ1-3; a possible D gene is TRBD1 (5 bases). The TCR originated in a man aged 50-60 years with active COVID-19. As DNA, the CDR3 is TGTGCCAGTAACCAGACGGGGGGCTCTGGAAACACCATATATTTT. This sequence encodes CASNQTGGSGNTIYF.